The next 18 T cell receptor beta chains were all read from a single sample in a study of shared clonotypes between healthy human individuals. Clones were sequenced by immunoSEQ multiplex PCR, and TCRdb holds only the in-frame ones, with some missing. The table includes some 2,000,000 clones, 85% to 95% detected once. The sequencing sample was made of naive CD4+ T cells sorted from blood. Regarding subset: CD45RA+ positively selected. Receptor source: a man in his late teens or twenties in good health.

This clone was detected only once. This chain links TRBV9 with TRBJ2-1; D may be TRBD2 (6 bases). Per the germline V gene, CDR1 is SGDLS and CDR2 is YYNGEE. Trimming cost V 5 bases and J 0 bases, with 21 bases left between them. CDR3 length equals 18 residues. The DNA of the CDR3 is TGTGCCAGCAGTGAGGGAGGCCCGCAATCCCTCTCCTACAATGAGCAGTTCTTC. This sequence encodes CASSEGGPQSLSYNEQFF.

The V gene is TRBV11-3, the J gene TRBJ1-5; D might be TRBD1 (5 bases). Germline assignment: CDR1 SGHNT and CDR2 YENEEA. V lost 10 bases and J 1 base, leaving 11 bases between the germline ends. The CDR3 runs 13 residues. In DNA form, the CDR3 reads TGTGCCATCCGGACACTAAGCAATCAGCCCCAGCATTTT. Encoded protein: CAIRTLSNQPQHF.

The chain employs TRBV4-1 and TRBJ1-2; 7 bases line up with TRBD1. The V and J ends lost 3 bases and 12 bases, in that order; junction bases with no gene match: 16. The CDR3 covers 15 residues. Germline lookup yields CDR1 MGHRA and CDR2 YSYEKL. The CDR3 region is CASSQAGGQALFNTF. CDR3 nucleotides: TGCGCCAGCAGCCAGGCCGGAGGACAGGCTCTATTCAACACCTTC.

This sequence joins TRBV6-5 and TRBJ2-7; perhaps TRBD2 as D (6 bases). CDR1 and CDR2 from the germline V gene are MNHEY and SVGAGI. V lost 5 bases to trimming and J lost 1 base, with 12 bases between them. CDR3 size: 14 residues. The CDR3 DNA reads TGTGCCAGCAGTCGACGGACTATTTCCTACGAGCAGTACTTC. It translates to CASSRRTISYEQYF.

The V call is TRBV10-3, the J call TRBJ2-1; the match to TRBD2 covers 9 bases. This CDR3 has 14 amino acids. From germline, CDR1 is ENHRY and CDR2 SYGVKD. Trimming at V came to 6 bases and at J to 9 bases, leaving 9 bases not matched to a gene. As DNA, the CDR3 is TGTGCCATCAGGGGGACTAGCACTACAAGTGAGCAGTTCTTC. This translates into CAIRGTSTTSEQFF.

The CDR3 here is CASSPGQGASVPSGYTF. The CDR3 DNA reads as TGTGCCAGCTCTCCCGGACAGGGGGCGTCGGTCCCTTCTGGCTACACCTTC. V gene TRBV18 combines with J gene TRBJ1-2; 11 nucleotides agree with TRBD1. V shed 6 bases, J shed 7 bases, and the junction held 16 bases outside the gene matches. Germline V CDR1 and CDR2: KGHSH, LQKENI. This CDR3 is 17 amino acids long.

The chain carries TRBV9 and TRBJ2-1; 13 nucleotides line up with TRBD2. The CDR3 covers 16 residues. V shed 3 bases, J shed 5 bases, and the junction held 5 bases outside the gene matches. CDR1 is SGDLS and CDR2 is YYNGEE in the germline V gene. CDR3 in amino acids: CASSAYGLAGDNEQFF. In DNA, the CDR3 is TGTGCCAGCAGCGCATATGGACTAGCGGGAGACAATGAGCAGTTCTTC. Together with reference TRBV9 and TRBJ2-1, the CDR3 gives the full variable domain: DSGVTQTPKHLITATGQRVTLRCSPRSGDLSVYWYQQSLDQGLQFLIQYYNGEERAKGNILERFSAQQFPDLHSELNLSSLELGDSALYFCASSAYGLAGDNEQFFGPGTRLTVL.

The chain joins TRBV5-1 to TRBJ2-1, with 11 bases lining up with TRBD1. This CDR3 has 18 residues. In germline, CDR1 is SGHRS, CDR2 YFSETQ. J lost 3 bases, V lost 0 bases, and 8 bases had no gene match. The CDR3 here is CASSLEGPGTGGYNEQFF. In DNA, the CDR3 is TGCGCCAGCAGCTTGGAAGGACCTGGGACAGGGGGCTACAATGAGCAGTTCTTC.

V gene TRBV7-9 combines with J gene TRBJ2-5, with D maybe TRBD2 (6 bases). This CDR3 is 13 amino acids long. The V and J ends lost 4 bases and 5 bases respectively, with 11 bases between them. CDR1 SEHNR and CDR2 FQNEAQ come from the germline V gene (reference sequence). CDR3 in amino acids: CASSSGAGETQYF. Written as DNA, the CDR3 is TGTGCCAGCAGCTCCGGGGCGGGGGAGACCCAGTACTTC.

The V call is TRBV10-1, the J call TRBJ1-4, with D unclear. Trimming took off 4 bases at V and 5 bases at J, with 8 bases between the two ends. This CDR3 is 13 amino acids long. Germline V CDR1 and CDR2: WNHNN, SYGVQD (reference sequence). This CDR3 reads CASSGTPNEKLFF. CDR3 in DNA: TGCGCCAGCAGTGGGACTCCAAATGAAAAACTGTTTTTT.

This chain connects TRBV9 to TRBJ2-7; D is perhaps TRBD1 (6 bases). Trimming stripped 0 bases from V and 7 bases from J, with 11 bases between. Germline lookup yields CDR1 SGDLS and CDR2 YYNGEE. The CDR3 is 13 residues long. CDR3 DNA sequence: TGTGCCAGCAGCGTAGCCCCCGGGACAGAGCAGTACTTC. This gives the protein CASSVAPGTEQYF. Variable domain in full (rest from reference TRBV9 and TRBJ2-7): DSGVTQTPKHLITATGQRVTLRCSPRSGDLSVYWYQQSLDQGLQFLIQYYNGEERAKGNILERFSAQQFPDLHSELNLSSLELGDSALYFCASSVAPGTEQYFGPGTRLTVT.

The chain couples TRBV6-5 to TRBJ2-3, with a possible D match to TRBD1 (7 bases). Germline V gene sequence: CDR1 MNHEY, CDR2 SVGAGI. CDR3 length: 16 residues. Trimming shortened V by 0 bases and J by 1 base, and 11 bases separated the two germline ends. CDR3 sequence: CASSYSQGGGTDTQYF. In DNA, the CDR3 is TGTGCCAGCAGTTACTCCCAGGGGGGAGGCACAGATACGCAGTATTTT.

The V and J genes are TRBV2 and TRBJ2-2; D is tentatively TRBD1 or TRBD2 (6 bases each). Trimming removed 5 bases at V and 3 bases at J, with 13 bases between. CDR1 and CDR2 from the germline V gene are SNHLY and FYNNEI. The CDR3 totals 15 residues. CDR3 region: CASSTGRIYTGELFF. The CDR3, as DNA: TGTGCCAGCAGTACAGGGAGGATCTACACCGGGGAGCTGTTTTTT.

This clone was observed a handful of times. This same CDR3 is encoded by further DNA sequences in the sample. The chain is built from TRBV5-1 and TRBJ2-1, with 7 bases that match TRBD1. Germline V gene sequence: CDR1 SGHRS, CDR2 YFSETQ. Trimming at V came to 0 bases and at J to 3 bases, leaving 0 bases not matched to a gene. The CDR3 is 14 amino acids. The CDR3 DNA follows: TGCGCCAGCAGCTTGGGACAGGGCTACAATGAGCAGTTCTTC. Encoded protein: CASSLGQGYNEQFF.

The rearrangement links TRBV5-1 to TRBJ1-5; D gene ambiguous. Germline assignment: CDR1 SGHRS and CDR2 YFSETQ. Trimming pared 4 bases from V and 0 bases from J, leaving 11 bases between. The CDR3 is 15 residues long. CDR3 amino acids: CASSIPLYSNQPQHF. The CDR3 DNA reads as TGCGCCAGCAGCATCCCCCTTTATAGCAATCAGCCCCAGCATTTT.

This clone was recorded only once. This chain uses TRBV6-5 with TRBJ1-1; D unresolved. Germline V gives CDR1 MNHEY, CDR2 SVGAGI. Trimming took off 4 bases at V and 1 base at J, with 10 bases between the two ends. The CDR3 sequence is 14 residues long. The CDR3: CASSFRPRNTEAFF. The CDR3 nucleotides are TGTGCCAGCAGTTTCAGGCCTAGGAACACTGAAGCTTTCTTT.

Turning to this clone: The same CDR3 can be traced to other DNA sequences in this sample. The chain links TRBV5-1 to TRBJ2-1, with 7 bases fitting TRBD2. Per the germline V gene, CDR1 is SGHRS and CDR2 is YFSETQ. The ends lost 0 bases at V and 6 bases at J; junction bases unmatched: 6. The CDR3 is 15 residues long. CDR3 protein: CASSLEAGKGNEQFF. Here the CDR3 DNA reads TGCGCCAGCAGCTTGGAAGCGGGGAAGGGCAATGAGCAGTTCTTC.

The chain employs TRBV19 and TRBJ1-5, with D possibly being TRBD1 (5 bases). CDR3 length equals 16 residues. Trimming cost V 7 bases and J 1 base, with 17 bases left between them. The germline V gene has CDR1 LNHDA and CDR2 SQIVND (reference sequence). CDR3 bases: TGTGCCAGTAACGTCCCGGGGCGGATCAGCAATCAGCCCCAGCATTTT. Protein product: CASNVPGRISNQPQHF.